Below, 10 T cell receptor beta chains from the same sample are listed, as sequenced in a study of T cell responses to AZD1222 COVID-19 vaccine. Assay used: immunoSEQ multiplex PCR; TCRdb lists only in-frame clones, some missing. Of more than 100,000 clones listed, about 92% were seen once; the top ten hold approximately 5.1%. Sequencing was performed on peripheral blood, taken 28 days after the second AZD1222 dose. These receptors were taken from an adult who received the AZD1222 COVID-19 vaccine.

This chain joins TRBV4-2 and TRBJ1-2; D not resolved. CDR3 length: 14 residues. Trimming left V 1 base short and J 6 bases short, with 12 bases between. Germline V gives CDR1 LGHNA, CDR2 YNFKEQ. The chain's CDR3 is CASSQGLVHHGYTF. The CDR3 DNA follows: TGTGCCAGCAGCCAAGGCCTGGTCCATCATGGCTACACCTTC.

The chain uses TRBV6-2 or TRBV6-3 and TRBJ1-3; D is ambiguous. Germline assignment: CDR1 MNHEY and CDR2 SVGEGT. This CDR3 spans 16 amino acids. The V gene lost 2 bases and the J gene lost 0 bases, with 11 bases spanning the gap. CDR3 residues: CASSYTRRDSGNTIYF. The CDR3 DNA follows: TGTGCCAGCAGTTACACCCGCCGGGACTCTGGAAACACCATATATTTT.

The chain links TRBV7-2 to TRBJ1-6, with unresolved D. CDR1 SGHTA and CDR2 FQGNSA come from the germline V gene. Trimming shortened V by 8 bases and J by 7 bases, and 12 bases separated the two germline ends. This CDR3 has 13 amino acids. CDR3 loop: CASRRGRNSPLHF. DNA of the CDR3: TGTGCCAGCCGACGGGGTAGAAATTCACCCCTCCACTTT. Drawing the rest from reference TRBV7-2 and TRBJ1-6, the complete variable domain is GAGVSQSPSNKVTEKGKDVELRCDPISGHTALYWYRQSLGQGLEFLIYFQGNSAPDKSGLPSDRFSAERTGGSVSTLTIQRTQQEDSAVYLCASRRGRNSPLHFGNGTRLTVT.

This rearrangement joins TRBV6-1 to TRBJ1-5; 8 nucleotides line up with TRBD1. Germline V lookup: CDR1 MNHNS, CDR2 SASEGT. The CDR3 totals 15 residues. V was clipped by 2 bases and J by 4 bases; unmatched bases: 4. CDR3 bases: TGTGCCAGCAGTGAACAGGACAGGGCGAATCAGCCCCAGCATTTT. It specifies CASSEQDRANQPQHF.

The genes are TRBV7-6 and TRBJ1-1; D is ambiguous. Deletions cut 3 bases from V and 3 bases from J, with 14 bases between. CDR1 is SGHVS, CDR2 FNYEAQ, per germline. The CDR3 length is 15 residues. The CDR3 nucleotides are TGTGCCAGCAGCTTGGGAACTACGGTTCACACTGAAGCTTTCTTT. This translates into CASSLGTTVHTEAFF.

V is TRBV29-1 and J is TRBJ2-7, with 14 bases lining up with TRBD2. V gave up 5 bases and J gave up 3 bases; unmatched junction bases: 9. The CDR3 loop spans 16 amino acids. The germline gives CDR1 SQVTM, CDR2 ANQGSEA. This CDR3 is CSVPIVGLAGGYEQYF. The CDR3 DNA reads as TGCAGCGTTCCCATTGTTGGACTAGCGGGGGGCTACGAGCAGTACTTC.

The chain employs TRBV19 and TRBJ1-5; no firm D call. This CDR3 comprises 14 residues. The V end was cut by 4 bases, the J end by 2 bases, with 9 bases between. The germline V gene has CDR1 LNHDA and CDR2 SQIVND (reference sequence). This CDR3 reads CASSTQVGNQPQHF. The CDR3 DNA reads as TGTGCCAGTAGTACGCAGGTAGGCAATCAGCCCCAGCATTTT.

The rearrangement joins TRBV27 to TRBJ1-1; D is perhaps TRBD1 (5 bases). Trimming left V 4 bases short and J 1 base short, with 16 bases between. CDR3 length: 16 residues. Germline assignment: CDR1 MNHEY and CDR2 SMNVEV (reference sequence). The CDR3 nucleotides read TGTGCCAGCAGTTACGAGGGACCCTTAGGGAACACTGAAGCTTTCTTT. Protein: CASSYEGPLGNTEAFF.

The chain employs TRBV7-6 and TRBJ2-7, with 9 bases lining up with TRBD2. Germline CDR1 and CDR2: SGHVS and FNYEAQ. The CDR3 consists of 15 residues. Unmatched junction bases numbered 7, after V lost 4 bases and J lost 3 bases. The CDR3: CASSSGSGSIYEQYF. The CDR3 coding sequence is TGTGCCAGCAGCTCCGGTAGCGGGAGTATCTACGAGCAGTACTTC.

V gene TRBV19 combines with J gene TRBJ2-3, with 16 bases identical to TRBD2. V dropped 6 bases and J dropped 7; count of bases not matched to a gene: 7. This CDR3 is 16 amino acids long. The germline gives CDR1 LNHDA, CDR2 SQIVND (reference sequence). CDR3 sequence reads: CASSKGLAGGPHTQYF. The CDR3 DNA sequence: TGTGCCAGTAGCAAGGGACTAGCGGGGGGGCCACATACGCAGTATTTT.